This TCR delta chain emerged from a study of gamma-delta chains in newborns, infants, children. Study details: Polyclonal expansion of innate γδ T cells after birth follows microbial exposure.

Trimming took 0 bases from V and 0 from J; bases not matched to a gene: 10. Per germline, CDR1 TSWWSYY and CDR2 QGS. There are 18 residues in the CDR3. TCRdb re-called clones from the reads via CATT. The table lists several thousand delta-chain clones, roughly 2.7% of them singletons, with under 8.5% in the top ten. This chain links TRDV1 with TRDJ1; 7 bases match TRDD3. The TCR comes from a child who was a newborn, infant or young child, either healthy, febrile or measles-vaccinated (not recorded which). The sequencing sample was made of blood. The DNA of the CDR3 is TGTGCTCTTGGGGAACTCGGGGTCTGGGGGCCTAACACCGATAAACTCATCTTT. It is translated as CALGELGVWGPNTDKLIF.